Sequencing of this TCR beta chain was carried out in a study of blood T cell repertoires in COVID-19. Looking at the study overall: Nucleic acid was either cDNA or gDNA, and it came from T cells, B-cell-depleted T cells, or PBMCs.

Notes on this clone: In the same sample, other DNA sequences code for this CDR3.

Repertoires were generated with immunoSEQ multiplex PCR, while TCRdb's copy carries only in-frame clones and drops some. The sample carries approximately 180,000 clones, 80% to 90% recorded once. Trimming removed 3 bases from V and 2 bases from J, with 5 bases in between. This CDR3 comprises 13 residues. CDR1 and CDR2 from the germline V gene are SGHVS and FQNEAQ. The genes are TRBV7-8 and TRBJ1-5; D remains ambiguous. The sequencing sample was made of PBMCs or T cells enriched from blood (not recorded which). This TCR was recovered from a man in his fifties who had recovered from COVID-19. The CDR3 nucleotides read TGTGCCAGCAGCTTGCAGGGCAATCAGCCCCAGCATTTT. Protein sequence: CASSLQGNQPQHF.